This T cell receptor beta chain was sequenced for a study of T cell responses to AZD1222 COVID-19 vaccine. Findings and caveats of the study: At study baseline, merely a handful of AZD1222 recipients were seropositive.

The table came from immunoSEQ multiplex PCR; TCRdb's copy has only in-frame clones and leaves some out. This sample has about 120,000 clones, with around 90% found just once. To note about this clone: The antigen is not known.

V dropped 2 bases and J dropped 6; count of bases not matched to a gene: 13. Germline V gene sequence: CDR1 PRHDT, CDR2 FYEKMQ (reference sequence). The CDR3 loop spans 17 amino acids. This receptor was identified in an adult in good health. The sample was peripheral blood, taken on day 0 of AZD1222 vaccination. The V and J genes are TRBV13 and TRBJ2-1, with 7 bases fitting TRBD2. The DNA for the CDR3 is TGTGCCAGCAGCTTACGTCCTTCGGGGGGTAGGTTCAATGAGCAGTTCTTC. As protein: CASSLRPSGGRFNEQFF. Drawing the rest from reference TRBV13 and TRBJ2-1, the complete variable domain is AAGVIQSPRHLIKEKRETATLKCYPIPRHDTVYWYQQGPGQDPQFLISFYEKMQSDKGSIPDRFSAQQFSDYHSELNMSSLELGDSALYFCASSLRPSGGRFNEQFFGPGTRLTVL.